This entry concerns a single TCR beta chain. Cervical HPV DNA detected by MY09/MY11 PCR, typed by dot-blot. These data belong to a study of T cells in women clearing cervical HPV infection. Across the study: Controls were women whose single incident HPV16 infection cleared within 12 months without precancer or cancer. Blood came at first lesion visit for cases, post-clearance for controls.

Average input was about 1.2 ug genomic DNA for immunoSEQ TCR beta CDR3 amplification. Profiling relied on immunoSEQ multiplex PCR, and the TCRdb table lists in-frame clones only, not all of them. This table holds about 31,000 clones. The source of this sequence is a woman aged 18 to 75 with a cervical HPV16 infection that either progressed to CIN3+ or cleared (not recorded which). What was sequenced was blood buffy coat.

The chain's CDR3 is CAWSRLGNSYEQYF. Partial CDR3 DNA: TGTGCCTGGAGTAGACTAGGAAACTCCTACGAG. J is TRBJ2-7 and V is TRBV30; D is possibly TRBD2 (6 bases). The read terminates 3 residues before the CDR3 end, so the remaining end is supplied by the germline J gene. The CDR3 is 14 residues long. Trimming took 2 bases from V and 0 from J, leaving 11 bases between them. Germline V lookup: CDR1 GTSNPN, CDR2 SVGIG (reference sequence).